This T cell receptor beta chain comes out of a study of T-cell reconstitution after alpha-beta-depleted transplantation in children. This clonotype was seen at least ten times. Unique molecular identifiers featured in how the TCRbeta library was prepared. One entry per CDR3 protein results from TCRdb running MiXCR on the PCR reads. The sample consists of 300,000 or so distinct CDR3 sequences, roughly 9.5% of them appearing once. CDR3 length equals 13 residues. Germline V CDR1 and CDR2: SGHRS, YFSETQ. Trimming removed 5 bases from V and 1 base from J, with 7 bases in between. The V call is TRBV5-1, the J call TRBJ1-5; no reliable D call. This specimen consisted of PBMCs from the stem cell graft donor, obtained from the stem cell graft. This TCR was sampled from a human donor who donated a stem cell graft to a child with SCID. The chain's CDR3 is CASREGSNQPQHF. The CDR3 DNA reads TGCGCCAGCAGAGAGGGAAGCAATCAGCCCCAGCATTTT.